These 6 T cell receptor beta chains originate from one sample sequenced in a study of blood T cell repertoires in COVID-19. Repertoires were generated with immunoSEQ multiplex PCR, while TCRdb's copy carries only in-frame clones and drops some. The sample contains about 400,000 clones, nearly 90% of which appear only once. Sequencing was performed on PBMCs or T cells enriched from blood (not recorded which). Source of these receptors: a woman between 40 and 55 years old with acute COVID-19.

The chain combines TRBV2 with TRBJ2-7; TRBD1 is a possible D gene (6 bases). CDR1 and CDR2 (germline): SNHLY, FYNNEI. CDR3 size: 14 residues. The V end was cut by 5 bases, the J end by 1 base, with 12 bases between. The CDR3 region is CASSSRTVSYEQYF. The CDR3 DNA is TGTGCCAGCAGTTCTAGGACAGTATCCTACGAGCAGTACTTC. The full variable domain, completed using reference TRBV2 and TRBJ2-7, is EPEVTQTPSHQVTQMGQEVILRCVPISNHLYFYWYRQILGQKVEFLVSFYNNEISEKSEIFDDQFSVERPDGSNFTLKIRSTKLEDSAMYFCASSSRTVSYEQYFGPGTRLTVT.

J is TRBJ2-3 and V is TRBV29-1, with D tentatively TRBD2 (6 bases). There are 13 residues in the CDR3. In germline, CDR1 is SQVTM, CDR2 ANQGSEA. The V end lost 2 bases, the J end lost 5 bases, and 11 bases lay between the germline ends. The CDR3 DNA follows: TGCAGCGTTGAACAGGGAGCGGGAGATACGCAGTATTTT. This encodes CSVEQGAGDTQYF.

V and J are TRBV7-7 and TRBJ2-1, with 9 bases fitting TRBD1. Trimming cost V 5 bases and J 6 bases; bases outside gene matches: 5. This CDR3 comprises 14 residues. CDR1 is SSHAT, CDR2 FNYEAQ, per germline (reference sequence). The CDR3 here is CASSPGTGFNEQFF. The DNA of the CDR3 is TGTGCCAGCAGCCCCGGGACAGGGTTCAATGAGCAGTTCTTC.

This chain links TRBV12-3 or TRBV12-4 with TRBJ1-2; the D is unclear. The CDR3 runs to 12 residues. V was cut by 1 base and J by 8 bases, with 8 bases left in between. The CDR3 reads CASSLGWRGYTF. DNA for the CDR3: TGTGCCAGCAGTTTAGGCTGGAGGGGCTACACCTTC.

CDR3 region: CASSPGQTPSYEQYF. In nucleotides, the CDR3 is TGCGCCAGCAGCCCGGGACAGACTCCCTCCTACGAGCAGTACTTC. The chain employs TRBV5-1 and TRBJ2-7; 7 bases are a match to TRBD1. This CDR3 contains 15 residues. After removal of 4 bases from V and 0 bases from J, the junction contained 7 bases not matched to a gene. In germline, CDR1 is SGHRS, CDR2 YFSETQ.

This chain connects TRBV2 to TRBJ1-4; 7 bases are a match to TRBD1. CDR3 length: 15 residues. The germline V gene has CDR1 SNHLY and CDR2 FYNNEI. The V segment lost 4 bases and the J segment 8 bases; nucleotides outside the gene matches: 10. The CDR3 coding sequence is TGTGCCAGCAGTGGACGACAGGGCTTGGACGAAAAACTGTTTTTT. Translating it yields CASSGRQGLDEKLFF.